These T cell receptor beta chains were read from a single sample in a study of blood T cell repertoires in COVID-19. Only in-frame clones appear in the TCRdb table, and some are missing; sequencing was by immunoSEQ multiplex PCR. The sample has around 200,000 clones, about nine tenths seen once. The sample was PBMCs or T cells enriched from blood (not recorded which). These receptors all stem from a woman younger than 35 who had recovered from COVID-19. Both conserved end residues are trimmed from each CDR3. Each record gives: clone size, J gene, V gene, CDR3 protein. Expanded clones get a size class; other rows say once, few or many, or leave the size out.

size: NA; J: TRBJ2-2; V: TRBV30; CDR3: AWSVQAGDTGELF
size: NA; J: TRBJ1-5; V: TRBV28; CDR3: ASSLWYLAGDSNQPQH
size: NA; J: TRBJ2-4; V: TRBV25-1; CDR3: ASSPNRDRGLGNIQY
size: NA; J: TRBJ2-1; V: TRBV6-5; CDR3: ASSDSSGTYNEQF
size: NA; J: TRBJ1-2; V: TRBV28; CDR3: ASSLRQGEVDGYT
size: NA; J: TRBJ2-7; V: TRBV9; CDR3: ASSVGVGGPYEQY
size: NA; J: TRBJ1-2; V: TRBV29-1; CDR3: SVATGGSGYT
size: NA; J: TRBJ2-3; V: TRBV6-5; CDR3: ATRTGLAGTDTQY
size: NA; J: TRBJ2-7; V: TRBV29-1; CDR3: SVVGLLGGYEQY
size: NA; J: TRBJ2-5; V: TRBV7-6; CDR3: ASSSEILAEASGTQY
size: NA; J: TRBJ1-3; V: TRBV18; CDR3: ASSPGLSGSGNTIY
size: once; J: TRBJ2-1; V: TRBV7-2; CDR3: ASSLAASLSGSSYNEQF
size: NA; J: TRBJ1-2; V: TRBV7-2; CDR3: ASSPGGGRIQYGYT
size: NA; J: TRBJ2-2; V: TRBV5-1; CDR3: ASSYGGTNTGELF
size: NA; J: TRBJ2-7; V: TRBV5-5; CDR3: ASSSRLILYEQY
size: NA; J: TRBJ2-5; V: TRBV20-1; CDR3: SASITGETQY
size: NA; J: TRBJ1-2; V: TRBV7-9; CDR3: ASSQGQFYGYT
size: NA; J: TRBJ2-5; V: TRBV7-2; CDR3: ASSLGSGGGQETQY
size: NA; J: TRBJ1-4; V: TRBV7-6; CDR3: ASSLAPGTGGKLF
size: NA; J: TRBJ2-1; V: TRBV5-1; CDR3: ASSLSRAGSVVEQF
size: NA; J: TRBJ2-3; V: TRBV2; CDR3: ASSEAGFSTDTQY
size: NA; J: TRBJ2-7; V: TRBV30; CDR3: AWSVRRGTSYEQY
size: once; J: TRBJ2-3; V: TRBV6-5; CDR3: ASSYWRESGTQY
size: NA; J: TRBJ2-1; V: TRBV19; CDR3: ASSISGRAGNNEQF
size: NA; J: TRBJ1-1; V: TRBV27; CDR3: ASSLNRGPLGWEAF
size: NA; J: TRBJ1-1; V: TRBV30; CDR3: AARVRDRDTEAF
size: NA; J: TRBJ2-4; V: TRBV5-8; CDR3: ASSFGQWY
size: NA; J: TRBJ2-7; V: TRBV6-5; CDR3: ASNLRGTNYEQY
size: NA; J: TRBJ2-2; V: TRBV10-3; CDR3: AISSGRGSGELF
size: NA; J: TRBJ2-3; V: TRBV5-1; CDR3: ASSLGAAGHTDTQY
size: NA; J: TRBJ1-1; V: TRBV7-2; CDR3: ASSQLVGIGEAF
size: many; J: TRBJ1-2; V: TRBV19; CDR3: ASSNPRTGMNGYT
size: NA; J: TRBJ1-4; V: TRBV6-5; CDR3: ASRQVREKLF
size: NA; J: TRBJ2-7; V: TRBV4-1; CDR3: ASSTRTGASEQY
size: NA; J: TRBJ2-4; V: TRBV19; CDR3: ASSARSSDGDKNIQY
size: NA; J: TRBJ2-7; V: TRBV4-2; CDR3: ASSQAVTSGRQPAYEQY
size: NA; J: TRBJ2-7; V: TRBV27; CDR3: ASSFLLTASEQY